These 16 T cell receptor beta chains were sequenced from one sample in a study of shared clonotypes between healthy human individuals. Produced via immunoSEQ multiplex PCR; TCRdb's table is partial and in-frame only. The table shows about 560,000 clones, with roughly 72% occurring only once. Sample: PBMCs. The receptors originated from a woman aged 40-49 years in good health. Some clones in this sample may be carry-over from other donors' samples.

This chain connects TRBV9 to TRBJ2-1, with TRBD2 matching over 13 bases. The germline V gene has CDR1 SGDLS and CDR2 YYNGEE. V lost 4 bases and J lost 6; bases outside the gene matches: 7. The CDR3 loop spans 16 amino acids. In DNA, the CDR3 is TGTGCCAGCAGCCCTCGGACTAGCGGGAGATCCAATGAGCAGTTCTTC. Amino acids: CASSPRTSGRSNEQFF. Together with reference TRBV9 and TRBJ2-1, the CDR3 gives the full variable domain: DSGVTQTPKHLITATGQRVTLRCSPRSGDLSVYWYQQSLDQGLQFLIQYYNGEERAKGNILERFSAQQFPDLHSELNLSSLELGDSALYFCASSPRTSGRSNEQFFGPGTRLTVL.

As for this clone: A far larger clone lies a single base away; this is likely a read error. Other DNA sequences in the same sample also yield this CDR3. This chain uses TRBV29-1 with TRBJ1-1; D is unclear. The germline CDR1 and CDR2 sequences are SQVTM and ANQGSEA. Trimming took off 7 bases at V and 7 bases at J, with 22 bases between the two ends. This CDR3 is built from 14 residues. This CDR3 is CSAVLTRGGIEAFF. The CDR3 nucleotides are TGCAGCGCTGTCCTAACCCGGGGTGGGATTGAAGCTTTCTTT. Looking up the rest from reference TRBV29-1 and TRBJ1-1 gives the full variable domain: SAVISQKPSRDICQRGTSLTIQCQVDSQVTMMFWYRQQPGQSLTLIATANQGSEATYESGFVIDKFPISRPNLTFSTLTVSNMSPEDSSIYLCSAVLTRGGIEAFFGQGTRLTVV.

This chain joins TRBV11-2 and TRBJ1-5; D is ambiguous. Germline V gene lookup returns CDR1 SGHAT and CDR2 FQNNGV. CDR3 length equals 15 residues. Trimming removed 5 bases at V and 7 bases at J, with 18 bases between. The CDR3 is CASSPTRGQGQPQHF. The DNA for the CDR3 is TGTGCCAGCAGCCCTACCCGGGGTCAAGGACAGCCCCAGCATTTT.

The CDR3: CASTGNNNEQFF. For the CDR3, the DNA is TGTGCCAGCACCGGCAACAACAATGAGCAGTTCTTC. The rearrangement uses TRBV28 and TRBJ2-1; unclear D gene. Germline lookup yields CDR1 MDHEN and CDR2 SYDVKM. V dropped 7 bases and J dropped 5 bases, with 9 bases sitting between them. The CDR3 spans 12 residues. Combining the CDR3 with reference TRBV28 and TRBJ2-1 gives the whole variable domain DVKVTQSSRYLVKRTGEKVFLECVQDMDHENMFWYRQDPGLGLRLIYFSYDVKMKEKGDIPEGYSVSREKKERFSLILESASTNQTSMYLCASTGNNNEQFFGPGTRLTVL.

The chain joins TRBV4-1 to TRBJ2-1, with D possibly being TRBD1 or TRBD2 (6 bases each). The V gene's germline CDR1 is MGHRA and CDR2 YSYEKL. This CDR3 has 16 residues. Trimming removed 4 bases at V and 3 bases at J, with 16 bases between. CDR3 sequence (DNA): TGCGCCAGCAGCCCCTCGGGGGCCCCCAACTACAATGAGCAGTTCTTC. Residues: CASSPSGAPNYNEQFF.

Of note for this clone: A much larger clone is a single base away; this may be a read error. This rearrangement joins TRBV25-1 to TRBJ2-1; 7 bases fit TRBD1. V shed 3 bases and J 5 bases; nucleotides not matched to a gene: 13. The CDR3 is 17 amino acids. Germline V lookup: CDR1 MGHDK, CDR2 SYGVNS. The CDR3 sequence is CASSDPNEQGTHNEQFF. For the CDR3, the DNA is TGTGCCAGCAGTGACCCCAATGAACAGGGGACACACAATGAGCAGTTCTTC.

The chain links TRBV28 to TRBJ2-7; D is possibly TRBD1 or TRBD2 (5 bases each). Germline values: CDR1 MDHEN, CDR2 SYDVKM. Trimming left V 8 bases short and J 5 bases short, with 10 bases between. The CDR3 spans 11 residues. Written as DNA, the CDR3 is TGTGCCAGCTGCCGGGGACACGAGCAGTACTTC. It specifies CASCRGHEQYF.

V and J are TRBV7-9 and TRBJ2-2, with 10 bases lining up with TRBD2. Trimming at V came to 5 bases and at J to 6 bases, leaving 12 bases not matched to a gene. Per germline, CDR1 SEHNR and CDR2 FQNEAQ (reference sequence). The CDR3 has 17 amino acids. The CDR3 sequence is CASSPGSSGRAAGELFF. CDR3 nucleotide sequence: TGTGCCAGCAGCCCCGGGTCGAGCGGGAGGGCTGCCGGGGAGCTGTTTTTT.

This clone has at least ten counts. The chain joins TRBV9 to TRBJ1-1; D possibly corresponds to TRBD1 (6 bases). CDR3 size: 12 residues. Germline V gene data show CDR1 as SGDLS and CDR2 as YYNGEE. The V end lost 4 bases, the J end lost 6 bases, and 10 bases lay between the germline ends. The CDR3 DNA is TGTGCCAGCAGCTCAGGGGTCTCTGAAGCTTTCTTT. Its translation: CASSSGVSEAFF.

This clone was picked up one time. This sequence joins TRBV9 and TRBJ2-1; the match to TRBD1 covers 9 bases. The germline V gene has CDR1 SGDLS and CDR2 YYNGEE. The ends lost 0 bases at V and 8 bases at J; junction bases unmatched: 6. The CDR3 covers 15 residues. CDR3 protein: CASSVGTGEFYEQFF. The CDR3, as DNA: TGTGCCAGCAGCGTAGGGACAGGGGAATTCTATGAGCAGTTCTTC.

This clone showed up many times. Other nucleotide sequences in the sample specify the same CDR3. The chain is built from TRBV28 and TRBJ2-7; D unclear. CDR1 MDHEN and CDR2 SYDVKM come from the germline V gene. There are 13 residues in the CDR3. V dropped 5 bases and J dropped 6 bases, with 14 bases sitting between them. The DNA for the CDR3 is TGTGCCAGCAGTGCCCCCGCGACGCGCGAGCAGTACTTC. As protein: CASSAPATREQYF.

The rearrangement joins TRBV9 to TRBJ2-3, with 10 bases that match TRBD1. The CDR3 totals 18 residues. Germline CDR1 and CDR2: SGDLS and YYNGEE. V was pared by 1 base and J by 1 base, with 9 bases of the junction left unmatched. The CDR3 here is CASSVSAGQGFGTDTQYF. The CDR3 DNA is TGTGCCAGCAGCGTAAGTGCGGGACAGGGGTTCGGCACAGATACGCAGTATTTT. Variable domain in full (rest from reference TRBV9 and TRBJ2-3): DSGVTQTPKHLITATGQRVTLRCSPRSGDLSVYWYQQSLDQGLQFLIQYYNGEERAKGNILERFSAQQFPDLHSELNLSSLELGDSALYFCASSVSAGQGFGTDTQYFGPGTRLTVL.

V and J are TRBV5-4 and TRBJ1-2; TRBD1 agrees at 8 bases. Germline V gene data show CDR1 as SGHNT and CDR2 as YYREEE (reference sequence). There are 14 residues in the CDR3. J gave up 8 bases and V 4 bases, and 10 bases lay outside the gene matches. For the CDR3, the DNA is TGTGCCAGCAGCCCCATGACAGGGGAGCTGGGCTACACCTTC. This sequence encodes CASSPMTGELGYTF.

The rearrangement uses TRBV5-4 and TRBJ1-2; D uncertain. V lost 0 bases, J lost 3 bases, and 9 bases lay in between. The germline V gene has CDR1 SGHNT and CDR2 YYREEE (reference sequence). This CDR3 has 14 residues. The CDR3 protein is CASSLGAKDYGYTF. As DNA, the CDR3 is TGTGCCAGCAGCTTGGGAGCCAAGGACTATGGCTACACCTTC.

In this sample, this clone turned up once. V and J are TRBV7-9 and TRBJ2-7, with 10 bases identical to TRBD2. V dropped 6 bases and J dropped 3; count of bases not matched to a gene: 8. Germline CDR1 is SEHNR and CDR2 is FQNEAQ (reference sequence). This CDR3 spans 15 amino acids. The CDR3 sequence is CASSTTGTSDYEQYF. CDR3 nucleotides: TGTGCCAGCAGTACAACCGGGACTAGCGACTACGAGCAGTACTTC.

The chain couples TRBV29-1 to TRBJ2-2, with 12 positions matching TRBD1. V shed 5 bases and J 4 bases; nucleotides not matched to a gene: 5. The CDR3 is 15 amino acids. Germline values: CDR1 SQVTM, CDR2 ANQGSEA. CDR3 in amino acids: CSVTGTGGITGELFF. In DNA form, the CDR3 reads TGCAGCGTTACCGGGACAGGGGGCATCACCGGGGAGCTGTTTTTT.